This T cell receptor beta chain comes out of a study of T cell repertoires in cytomegalovirus infection. About the research overall: CMV epitopes used comprised recently identified HLA-C-restricted ones and well-studied HLA-B-restricted ones.

TCRdb passed the reads through MiXCR, listing each CDR3 protein once. The sample holds around 360,000 distinct CDR3 sequences, about a third seen once. With V trimmed by 6 bases and J by 3 bases, 13 bases remained unmatched. There are 16 residues in the CDR3. CDR1 and CDR2 (germline): MNHEY, SMNVEV (reference sequence). This clonotype has just one count. The antigen remains unidentified. This sequence joins TRBV27 and TRBJ2-7, with TRBD1 identical over 8 bases. The TCR was taken from a human donor in good health (CMV status not recorded). Some clones in this sample may be carry-over from other donors' samples. The material was cultured PBMCs, obtained from culture after CMV antigen stimulation. The CDR3 spells CASRNLRGPLIYEQYV. The DNA of the CDR3 is TGTGCCAGCAGAAACCTCAGGGGGCCCTTAATCTACGAGCAGTACGTC.